This T cell receptor beta chain was identified during a study of cytomegalovirus exposure and HLA in healthy donors. Germline V gene sequence: CDR1 SGHKS, CDR2 YYEKEE (reference sequence). The CDR3 loop spans 16 amino acids. Trimming shortened V by 3 bases and J by 7 bases, and 19 bases separated the two germline ends. Study outcomes and limitations: When presence/absence was analysed, sequencing depth was taken to be roughly uniform across donors. CMV serostatus stood as the only immune exposure information on hand. About 87% or about 30% of the time was how often most TCR beta V segments were productive, according to an earlier analysis. Of the V segments, some could not be distinguished, including TRBV6-2 and TRBV6-3, and were excluded.

This clone was observed a single time. Its matching antigen is unknown. It was with 60 Vbeta and 13 Jbeta primers that the PCR ran. Using immunoSEQ multiplex PCR, the repertoire was profiled, and TCRdb retains in-frame clones only, with some absent. The sample holds 200,000 or so clones, 60% to 80% seen once. This TCR came from a young man in good health and CMV-seronegative. This chain uses TRBV5-5 with TRBJ1-4; D possibly corresponds to TRBD1 (5 bases). Sequenced material: PBMCs. This CDR3 is CASSWGGVLEAEKLFF. As DNA, the CDR3 is TGTGCCAGCAGCTGGGGCGGGGTCCTAGAAGCTGAAAAACTGTTTTTT.